Shown below are 25 T cell receptor beta chains from a single sample sequenced in a study of shared clonotypes between healthy human individuals. Clones were read by immunoSEQ multiplex PCR, and TCRdb kept only the in-frame ones, dropping some. Of 150,000 to 200,000 clones in the sample, 60% to 75% are singletons; the top ten hold roughly 10%. The sequenced material came from memory CD4+ T cells sorted from blood. The subset denotes: CD45RA-negative fraction. Every receptor here comes from a man aged 25-45 years in good health.

The V gene is TRBV7-2, the J gene TRBJ2-4, with 13 bases aligning to TRBD2. J gave up 1 base and V 4 bases, and 7 bases lay outside the gene matches. Germline V gene data show CDR1 as SGHTA and CDR2 as FQGNSA. This CDR3 is built from 18 residues. The CDR3 DNA sequence: TGTGCCAGCAGCTCCGGACTAGCGGGAGCGGGGGCCAAAAACATTCAGTACTTC. Protein product: CASSSGLAGAGAKNIQYF.

This clone came up a few times. The chain employs TRBV4-2 and TRBJ2-1, with 8 bases matching TRBD2. The germline V gene has CDR1 LGHNA and CDR2 YNFKEQ. The CDR3 consists of 15 residues. With 2 bases clipped from V and 10 bases from J, the junction kept 10 bases outside the gene matches. This CDR3 is CASSQITGGPQEQFF. CDR3 DNA sequence: TGTGCCAGCAGCCAAATAACGGGAGGGCCGCAAGAGCAGTTCTTC.

This rearrangement joins TRBV7-8 to TRBJ2-7; 7 positions agree with TRBD1. Per the germline V gene, CDR1 is SGHVS and CDR2 is FQNEAQ. After removal of 5 bases from V and 6 bases from J, the junction contained 10 bases not matched to a gene. The CDR3 sequence is 14 residues long. The DNA for the CDR3 is TGTGCCAGCAGCCTCGACAGGGACCTTGGCGAGCAGTACTTC. This encodes CASSLDRDLGEQYF.

This clone appeared once. The chain couples TRBV5-6 to TRBJ2-1; the match to TRBD1 covers 8 bases. The junction had 7 bases not matched to a gene; V was cut back by 5 bases and J by 3 bases. Germline assignment: CDR1 SGHDT and CDR2 YYEEEE. The CDR3 contains 15 residues. Here the CDR3 DNA reads TGTGCCAGCAGTTACAGGGGGACAGACTACAATGAGCAGTTCTTC. Its protein product is CASSYRGTDYNEQFF.

The chain joins TRBV19 to TRBJ2-2, with TRBD2 identical over 11 bases. Germline V gene lookup returns CDR1 LNHDA and CDR2 SQIVND (reference sequence). The CDR3 runs to 15 residues. Losses at the gene ends were 8 bases for V and 3 bases for J; bases not matched to a gene: 5. CDR3 amino acids: CASSQTSGDTGELFF. The CDR3 nucleotides are TGTGCCAGTTCCCAGACTAGCGGGGACACCGGGGAGCTGTTTTTT.

Sample share makes this clone medium-sized (0.01 to 0.1%). CDR3 sequence reads: CASSLARTGNQPQHF. The DNA for the CDR3 is TGTGCCAGCAGCTTAGCGAGGACAGGGAATCAGCCCCAGCATTTT. This chain links TRBV7-8 with TRBJ1-5, with 8 bases that match TRBD1. V lost 0 bases and J lost 4; bases outside the gene matches: 2. The CDR3 contains 15 residues. Per the germline V gene, CDR1 is SGHVS and CDR2 is FQNEAQ.

The CDR3 region is CASSSTTGGTNGYTF. CDR3 coding DNA: TGCGCCAGCAGCTCTACGACAGGGGGTACCAATGGCTACACCTTC. This rearrangement joins TRBV5-1 to TRBJ1-2; 9 nucleotides line up with TRBD1. The J segment lost 6 bases and the V segment lost 3 bases, leaving 9 bases of the junction unmatched. The CDR3 is 15 residues long. CDR1 SGHRS and CDR2 YFSETQ come from the germline V gene.

This chain connects TRBV6-6 to TRBJ2-3, with D perhaps matching TRBD2 (5 bases). Germline V gene lookup returns CDR1 MNHNY and CDR2 SVGAGI (reference sequence). Trimming stripped 8 bases from V and 6 bases from J, with 9 bases between. CDR3 size: 11 residues. The CDR3 DNA is TGTGCCAGCGGGGAGATGGATACGCAGTATTTT. It yields the protein CASGEMDTQYF.

The chain uses TRBV28 and TRBJ1-1, with 7 bases identical to TRBD1. The CDR3 consists of 16 residues. The V segment lost 3 bases and the J segment 0 bases; nucleotides outside the gene matches: 7. Germline CDR1 reads MDHEN; CDR2 reads SYDVKM. CDR3: CASSLLTGLMNTEAFF. In nucleotides, the CDR3 is TGTGCCAGCAGTTTGCTGACAGGGTTGATGAACACTGAAGCTTTCTTT.

The genes are TRBV2 and TRBJ2-3, with D unresolved. Trimming pared 4 bases from V and 2 bases from J, leaving 16 bases between. The V gene's germline CDR1 is SNHLY and CDR2 FYNNEI. This CDR3 is built from 16 residues. DNA of the CDR3: TGTGCCAGCAGTGCCCTGGGTTCAAGACCCACAGATACGCAGTATTTT. The encoded protein is CASSALGSRPTDTQYF.

V gene TRBV5-1 combines with J gene TRBJ2-1; 7 bases line up with TRBD1. Germline V lookup: CDR1 SGHRS, CDR2 YFSETQ. The CDR3 length is 14 residues. Trimming cost V 1 base and J 2 bases; bases outside gene matches: 0. The CDR3 nucleotides are TGCGCCAGCAGCTTGACAGGGGCCTACAATGAGCAGTTCTTC. This sequence encodes CASSLTGAYNEQFF.

The chain carries TRBV15 and TRBJ1-2; D is possibly TRBD1 (5 bases). Trimming took off 5 bases at V and 1 base at J, with 17 bases between the two ends. CDR3 size: 16 residues. From germline, CDR1 is LNHNV and CDR2 YYDKDF (reference sequence). In nucleotides, the CDR3 is TGTGCCACCAGCGTTAAGGGCAGGGTCGATAACTATGGCTACACCTTC. It codes for CATSVKGRVDNYGYTF.

The rearrangement links TRBV7-9 to TRBJ1-1; 8 positions agree with TRBD1. Per the germline V gene, CDR1 is SEHNR and CDR2 is FQNEAQ (reference sequence). J gave up 6 bases and V 5 bases, and 11 bases lay outside the gene matches. The CDR3 has 15 residues. In DNA form, the CDR3 reads TGTGCCAGCAGCCCACAGACAGGGGTGGTCGCTGAAGCTTTCTTT. Translating it yields CASSPQTGVVAEAFF.

The V and J genes are TRBV7-2 and TRBJ1-1, with D tentatively TRBD1 (6 bases). Looked up from germline, CDR1 is SGHTA and CDR2 is FQGNSA. The CDR3 runs to 16 residues. V was cut by 1 base and J by 5 bases, with 17 bases left in between. This CDR3 is CASSLVGRGPTTEAFF. The CDR3 region has the DNA TGTGCCAGCAGCTTAGTTGGGCGGGGGCCGACGACTGAAGCTTTCTTT.

J is TRBJ1-2 and V is TRBV5-6, with unresolved D. The V and J ends lost 4 bases and 4 bases respectively, with 17 bases between them. This CDR3 is 15 amino acids long. Germline-derived CDR1 and CDR2 are SGHDT and YYEEEE. The CDR3 nucleotides read TGTGCCAGCAGCAGACTCGTTGTCCCCGGCTATGGCTACACCTTC. Translated, it gives CASSRLVVPGYGYTF. Supplemented by reference TRBV5-6 and TRBJ1-2, the full variable domain reads DAGVTQSPTHLIKTRGQQVTLRCSPKSGHDTVSWYQQALGQGPQFIFQYYEEEERQRGNFPDRFSGHQFPNYSSELNVNALLLGDSALYLCASSRLVVPGYGYTFGSGTRLTVV.

This clone was recorded once. The chain carries TRBV28 and TRBJ2-1, with D perhaps TRBD1 or TRBD2 (5 bases each). Trimming took off 8 bases at V and 4 bases at J, with 18 bases between the two ends. The germline V gene has CDR1 MDHEN and CDR2 SYDVKM. This CDR3 comprises 15 residues. The CDR3 loop is CASVGAGRGYNEQFF. CDR3 DNA sequence: TGTGCCAGCGTTGGGGCGGGCCGAGGTTACAATGAGCAGTTCTTC.

CDR3 in DNA: TGTGCCAGCAATGGCCAGGGGAACACCGGGGAGCTGTTTTTT. Translation gives CASNGQGNTGELFF. The rearrangement joins TRBV6-1 to TRBJ2-2, with a possible D match to TRBD1 (5 bases). V was clipped by 7 bases and J by 1 base, with 10 bases between them. CDR1 and CDR2 from the germline V gene are MNHNS and SASEGT. The CDR3 is 14 residues long.

The chain has TRBV15 and TRBJ2-5; D gene ambiguous. Germline assignment: CDR1 LNHNV and CDR2 YYDKDF (reference sequence). CDR3 length: 14 residues. The ends were cut back, 3 bases at V and 1 base at J, with 9 bases in the middle. This CDR3 is CATSSRTVQETQYF. Written as DNA, the CDR3 is TGTGCCACCAGCAGCAGGACCGTCCAAGAGACCCAGTACTTC.

The chain joins TRBV27 to TRBJ2-1, with 11 bases fitting TRBD2. The J segment lost 6 bases and the V segment lost 5 bases, leaving 9 bases of the junction unmatched. Germline V CDR1 and CDR2: MNHEY, SMNVEV (reference sequence). This CDR3 is 16 amino acids long. CDR3 sequence reads: CASSRTGTSGLNEQFF. The CDR3 region has the DNA TGTGCCAGCAGTCGTACCGGGACTAGCGGCCTCAATGAGCAGTTCTTC.

The chain links TRBV2 to TRBJ2-1; TRBD2 agrees at 8 bases. The trim removed 4 bases at V and 10 bases at J, leaving 9 bases unmatched. This CDR3 contains 14 residues. Germline loops: CDR1 SNHLY, CDR2 FYNNEI. CDR3 amino acids: CASSALSSGEEQFF. DNA of the CDR3: TGTGCCAGCAGTGCGTTAAGTAGCGGGGAAGAGCAGTTCTTC.

The V and J genes are TRBV2 and TRBJ1-1; 8 positions match TRBD1. J gave up 1 base and V 8 bases, and 3 bases lay outside the gene matches. This CDR3 has 13 amino acids. Germline CDR1 is SNHLY and CDR2 is FYNNEI. The CDR3 loop reads CASAGQGNTEAFF. Written as DNA, the CDR3 is TGTGCCAGCGCAGGACAGGGGAACACTGAAGCTTTCTTT.

This chain joins TRBV2 and TRBJ2-6; possibly TRBD1 for D (5 bases). In germline, CDR1 is SNHLY, CDR2 FYNNEI. CDR3 size: 16 residues. The V gene lost 3 bases and the J gene lost 0 bases, with 9 bases spanning the gap. As DNA, the CDR3 is TGTGCCAGCAGTGAGGGGCCGAGCTCTGGGGCCAACGTCCTGACTTTC. This codes for CASSEGPSSGANVLTF.

CDR3 DNA: TGCGCCAGCTGGGGGGGACTAGCGGTAAACACCGGGGAGCTGTTTTTT. Its protein product is CASWGGLAVNTGELFF. This rearrangement joins TRBV10-2 to TRBJ2-2; 11 bases are shared with TRBD2. The V and J ends lost 8 bases and 2 bases, in that order; junction bases with no gene match: 7. The germline CDR1 and CDR2 sequences are WSHSY and SAAADI. The CDR3 extends over 16 amino acids.

The chain carries TRBV11-2 and TRBJ2-1, with TRBD2 identical over 12 bases. Germline CDR1 reads SGHAT; CDR2 reads FQNNGV. CDR3 size: 14 residues. The ends lost 7 bases at V and 7 bases at J; junction bases unmatched: 5. The CDR3 is CASTLTSGRNEQFF. The CDR3 nucleotides read TGTGCCAGCACCCTTACTAGCGGGAGGAATGAGCAGTTCTTC. The full variable domain, completed using reference TRBV11-2 and TRBJ2-1, is EAGVAQSPRYKIIEKRQSVAFWCNPISGHATLYWYQQILGQGPKLLIQFQNNGVVDDSQLPKDRFSAERLKGVDSTLKIQPAKLEDSAVYLCASTLTSGRNEQFFGPGTRLTVL.

The chain links TRBV23-1 to TRBJ1-1; D not resolved. TRBV23-1 has ORF status, its function being uncertain. This CDR3 has 14 amino acids. V dropped 1 base and J dropped 3 bases, with 9 bases sitting between them. The CDR3 sequence is CASSQLRFYTEAFF. CDR3 nucleotide sequence: TGCGCCAGCAGTCAATTACGGTTCTACACTGAAGCTTTCTTT.